Each of the 17 T cell receptor beta chains below was sequenced from the same sample in a study of blood T cell repertoires in COVID-19. The table came from immunoSEQ multiplex PCR; TCRdb's copy has only in-frame clones and leaves some out. The profile covers about 190,000 clones, with just under 80% appearing a single time and around 2.8% taken by the ten largest. The sample consisted of peripheral blood. Receptors originate from a woman older than 75 with active or convalescent COVID-19.

J is TRBJ2-5 and V is TRBV15; 7 nucleotides agree with TRBD1. The CDR3 extends over 15 amino acids. The germline gives CDR1 LNHNV, CDR2 YYDKDF (reference sequence). The V segment lost 2 bases and the J segment 8 bases; nucleotides outside the gene matches: 11. The CDR3 reads CATSRQLFQGGTQYF. CDR3 in DNA: TGTGCCACCAGCAGACAACTCTTCCAAGGGGGCACCCAGTACTTC.

The rearrangement uses TRBV27 and TRBJ2-6; TRBD1 aligns across 7 bases. Germline lookup yields CDR1 MNHEY and CDR2 SMNVEV (reference sequence). The CDR3 runs 16 residues. V lost 5 bases and J lost 2; bases outside the gene matches: 6. CDR3 in DNA: TGTGCCAGCAGTCCCCTAGGACAGGCTGGGGCCAACGTCCTGACTTTC. Protein: CASSPLGQAGANVLTF.

This chain joins TRBV3-1 (or the pseudogene TRBV3-2) and TRBJ2-5; the match to TRBD1 covers 8 bases. The junction had 9 bases not matched to a gene; V was cut back by 5 bases and J by 7 bases. CDR3 length: 14 residues. Germline CDR1 is LGHDT and CDR2 is YNNKEL (reference sequence). The CDR3 here is CASSTGQGAGTQYF. The CDR3 region has the DNA TGTGCCAGCAGCACCGGCCAGGGGGCAGGGACCCAGTACTTC.

The rearrangement links TRBV29-1 to TRBJ2-1; 14 nucleotides line up with TRBD2. Germline V gives CDR1 SQVTM, CDR2 ANQGSEA. V shed 0 bases, J shed 4 bases, and the junction held 5 bases outside the gene matches. This CDR3 has 17 amino acids. CDR3 nucleotide sequence: TGCAGCGTTGAAGATCTTCGACTAGCGGGGGGGTACAATGAGCAGTTCTTC. Protein product: CSVEDLRLAGGYNEQFF.

In its sample, this clone was seen once. The genes are TRBV30 and TRBJ1-6; D is unclear. The CDR3 length is 13 residues. V was shortened by 2 bases and J by 7 bases, with 9 bases between the two germline ends. CDR1 and CDR2 (germline): GTSNPN, SVGIG (reference sequence). This CDR3 reads CAWSTNTNSPLHF. CDR3 DNA: TGTGCCTGGAGTACCAACACAAATTCACCCCTCCACTTT.

The chain carries TRBV11-2 and TRBJ1-4; no firm D call. This CDR3 has 14 amino acids. CDR1 SGHAT and CDR2 FQNNGV come from the germline V gene. Trimming pared 1 base from V and 0 bases from J, leaving 3 bases between. The CDR3 region has the DNA TGTGCCAGCAGCTTAGTAGCAACTAATGAAAAACTGTTTTTT. It codes for CASSLVATNEKLFF. The full variable domain, its missing parts supplied by reference TRBV11-2 and TRBJ1-4, is EAGVAQSPRYKIIEKRQSVAFWCNPISGHATLYWYQQILGQGPKLLIQFQNNGVVDDSQLPKDRFSAERLKGVDSTLKIQPAKLEDSAVYLCASSLVATNEKLFFGSGTQLSVL.

This sequence joins TRBV28 and TRBJ1-2, with TRBD1 matching 7 bases. The CDR3 length is 14 residues. The germline V gene encodes CDR1 MDHEN and CDR2 SYDVKM. With 6 bases clipped from V and 7 bases from J, the junction kept 11 bases outside the gene matches. In nucleotides, the CDR3 is TGTGCCAGCAGCATCGGACAGGATATCTCTGGCTACACCTTC. Translating gives CASSIGQDISGYTF.

The chain employs TRBV2 and TRBJ2-1, with TRBD1 matching over 7 bases. V lost 8 bases and J lost 6; bases outside the gene matches: 10. The CDR3 has 14 residues. Germline loops: CDR1 SNHLY, CDR2 FYNNEI. CDR3 coding DNA: TGTGCCAGCTCCGCTAAGGACAGGAGCAATGAGCAGTTCTTC. This encodes CASSAKDRSNEQFF.

The chain joins TRBV25-1 to TRBJ1-2, with TRBD1 identical over 7 bases. The V gene's germline CDR1 is MGHDK and CDR2 SYGVNS. CDR3 length: 16 amino acids. V was pared by 1 base and J by 2 bases, with 7 bases of the junction left unmatched. CDR3 amino acids: CASSELGWTGNYGYTF. The CDR3 coding sequence is TGTGCCAGCAGTGAATTGGGATGGACAGGCAACTATGGCTACACCTTC.

The chain joins TRBV6-6 to TRBJ1-1; tentative D call: TRBD1 (5 bases). CDR1 and CDR2 (germline): MNHNY, SVGAGI (reference sequence). CDR3 length equals 15 residues. Trimming took 2 bases from V and 0 from J, leaving 10 bases between them. CDR3 region: CASSYGSGMNTEAFF. The CDR3 DNA sequence: TGTGCCAGCAGTTACGGGTCAGGGATGAACACTGAAGCTTTCTTT.

This clone was recorded only once. J is TRBJ2-3 and V is TRBV5-4, with 11 bases that match TRBD1. CDR3 length: 15 residues. From germline, CDR1 is SGHNT and CDR2 YYREEE (reference sequence). The V segment lost 3 bases and the J segment 5 bases; nucleotides outside the gene matches: 5. The CDR3 DNA reads TGTGCCAGCAGCTGGGGGACAGGGGGAAGAGATACGCAGTATTTT. Its protein is CASSWGTGGRDTQYF.

The chain recombines TRBV18 with TRBJ1-4, with D perhaps TRBD1 (6 bases). V was pared by 3 bases and J by 5 bases, with 10 bases between. Per germline, CDR1 KGHSH and CDR2 LQKENI. The CDR3 loop spans 14 amino acids. The CDR3 is CASSPQGQNEKLFF. CDR3 bases: TGTGCCAGCTCACCGCAGGGGCAAAATGAAAAACTGTTTTTT.

The CDR3 bases are TGCGCCAGCACTCCAGGGGGGTCTGGAAACACCATATATTTT. This encodes CASTPGGSGNTIYF. The J gene is TRBJ1-3, the V gene TRBV5-1; 7 bases align to TRBD1. The length of the CDR3 is 14 residues. V shed 6 bases and J 1 base; nucleotides not matched to a gene: 4. Per germline, CDR1 SGHRS and CDR2 YFSETQ. The full variable domain, completed using reference TRBV5-1 and TRBJ1-3, is KAGVTQTPRYLIKTRGQQVTLSCSPISGHRSVSWYQQTPGQGLQFLFEYFSETQRNKGNFPGRFSGRQFSNSRSEMNVSTLELGDSALYLCASTPGGSGNTIYFGEGSWLTVV.

This clone was observed a handful of times. The chain joins TRBV6-2 or TRBV6-3 to TRBJ2-3; D is possibly TRBD1 (8 bases). The germline V gene has CDR1 MNHEY and CDR2 SVGEGT. The CDR3 runs to 16 residues. Trimming cost V 0 bases and J 3 bases, with 13 bases left between them. CDR3 amino acids: CASSYSHRGGTDTQYF. The CDR3 nucleotides are TGTGCCAGCAGTTACTCGCACAGGGGGGGGACAGATACGCAGTATTTT.

The CDR3 loop reads CSASGGSSGTF. CDR3 nucleotides: TGCAGTGCTAGTGGTGGCAGTTCGGGCACCTTC. The chain uses TRBV20-1 and TRBJ1-2; D gene unclear. V dropped 3 bases and J dropped 13 bases, with 15 bases sitting between them. CDR1 DFQATT and CDR2 SNEGSKA come from the germline V gene (reference sequence). This CDR3 region has 11 residues.

There are a few counts of this clone. V and J are TRBV3-1 (or the pseudogene TRBV3-2) and TRBJ2-1; maybe TRBD2 (5 bases). Germline V gives CDR1 LGHDT, CDR2 YNNKEL (reference sequence). With 4 bases removed from V and 5 bases from J, the gap between germline ends came to 18 bases. The CDR3 runs to 16 residues. In DNA, the CDR3 is TGTGCCAGCAGCCTCTGGCCCATAGCGACCAACAATGAGCAGTTCTTC. It is translated as CASSLWPIATNNEQFF.

The chain links TRBV11-3 to TRBJ1-2, with TRBD1 identical over 7 bases. V shed 2 bases, J shed 6 bases, and the junction held 15 bases outside the gene matches. The CDR3 runs 17 residues. The germline V gene has CDR1 SGHNT and CDR2 YENEEA. CDR3 loop: CASSLFARYRGSDGYTF. DNA for the CDR3: TGTGCCAGCAGCTTATTCGCCCGATACAGGGGATCGGATGGCTACACCTTC. Drawing the rest from reference TRBV11-3 and TRBJ1-2, the complete variable domain is EAGVVQSPRYKIIEKKQPVAFWCNPISGHNTLYWYLQNLGQGPELLIRYENEEAVDDSQLPKDRFSAERLKGVDSTLKIQPAELGDSAVYLCASSLFARYRGSDGYTFGSGTRLTVV.